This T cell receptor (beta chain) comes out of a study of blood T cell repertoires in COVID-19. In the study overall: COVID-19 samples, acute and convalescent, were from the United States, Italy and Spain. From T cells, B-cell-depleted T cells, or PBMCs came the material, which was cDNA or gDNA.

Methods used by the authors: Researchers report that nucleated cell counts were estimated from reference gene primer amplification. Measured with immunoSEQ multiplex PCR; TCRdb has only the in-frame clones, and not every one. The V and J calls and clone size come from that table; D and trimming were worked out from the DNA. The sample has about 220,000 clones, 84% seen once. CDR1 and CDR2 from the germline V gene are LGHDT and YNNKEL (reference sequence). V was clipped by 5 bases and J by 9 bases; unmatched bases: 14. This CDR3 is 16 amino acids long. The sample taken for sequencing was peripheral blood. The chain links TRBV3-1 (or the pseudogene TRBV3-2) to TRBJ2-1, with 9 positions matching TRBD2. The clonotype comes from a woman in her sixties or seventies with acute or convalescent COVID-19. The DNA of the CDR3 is TGTGCCAGCAGCTCCCCCGTGGCGGGGGGGCGGGGTGAGCAGTTCTTC. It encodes CASSSPVAGGRGEQFF.